This TCR beta chain was identified in a study of monozygotic twins with inflammatory bowel disease. From the 5' RACE reads, TCRdb lists one entry per CDR3 protein and no DNA. There are approximately 420,000 distinct CDR3 sequences in the sample, with 2% to 3% held by the top ten. The CDR3 spans 13 residues. Per germline, CDR1 SQVTM and CDR2 ANQGSEA. Input material: blood. The chain couples TRBV29-1 to TRBJ2-2. This TCR came from a human donor with ulcerative colitis or Crohn's disease, or a healthy co-twin of an affected twin (not recorded which). The CDR3 spells CSVGQSNTGELFF.